Detailed here is one TCR beta chain. Antigen specificity is unknown. These data are taken from a study of vaccination effects on CD4 cells after COVID-19. Findings and caveats of the study: Long after vaccination, the clones induced by infection and by vaccine shrank markedly in size.

Germline-derived CDR1 and CDR2 are KGHSH and LQKENI. V was trimmed by 3 bases and J by 3 bases, leaving 20 bases between them. The CDR3 contains 17 residues. Before sequencing took place, the ViraFEST assay used viral peptide pools to expand antigen-specific CD4+ T cells. The culture ran for 10 days, and then CD4+ T cells were isolated. None of these healthy vaccinees had been infected with SARS-CoV-2 before vaccination. TCRdb keeps only in-frame clones here, not all; method: immunoSEQ multiplex PCR. The sample consists of some 52,000 clones, roughly 79% of them appearing once. The sample was CD4+ T cells from PBMCs cultured with HCoV-OC43 spike peptides, taken before COVID-19 vaccination. As to subset: HCoV-OC43 spike overlapping peptide pool stimulation. This receptor was taken from a human donor who received a COVID-19 vaccine. The chain uses TRBV18 and TRBJ1-2, with TRBD1 as a possible D gene (6 bases). CDR3 protein: CASSPLLPRGYDYGYTF. CDR3 in DNA: TGTGCCAGCTCACCTCTCCTACCCAGGGGTTATGACTATGGCTACACCTTC.